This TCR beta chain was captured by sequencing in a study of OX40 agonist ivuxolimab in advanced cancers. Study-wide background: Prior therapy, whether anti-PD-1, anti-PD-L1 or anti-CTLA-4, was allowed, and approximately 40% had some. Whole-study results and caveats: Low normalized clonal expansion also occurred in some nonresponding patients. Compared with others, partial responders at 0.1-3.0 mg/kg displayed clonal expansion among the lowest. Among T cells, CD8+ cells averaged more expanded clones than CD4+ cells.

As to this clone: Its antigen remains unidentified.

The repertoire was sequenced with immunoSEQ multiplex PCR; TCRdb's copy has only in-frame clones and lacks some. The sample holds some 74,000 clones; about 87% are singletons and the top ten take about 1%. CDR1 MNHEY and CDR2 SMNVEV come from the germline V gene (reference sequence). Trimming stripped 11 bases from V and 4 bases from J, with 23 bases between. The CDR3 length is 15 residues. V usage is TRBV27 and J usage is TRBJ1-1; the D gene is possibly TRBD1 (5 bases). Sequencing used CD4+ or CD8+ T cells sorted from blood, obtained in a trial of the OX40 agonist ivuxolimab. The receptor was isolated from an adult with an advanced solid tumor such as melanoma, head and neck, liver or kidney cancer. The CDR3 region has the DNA TGTGCCGGCGGGGGGTCGGGGGACGTATTCACTGAAGCTTTCTTT. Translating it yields CAGGGSGDVFTEAFF.